A single sample gave rise to the 32 T cell receptor beta chains below, sequenced in a study of T cells expressing NK-cell markers. Following a re-call of the 5' RACE reads, TCRdb has one entry per CDR3 protein and lacks DNA. Its table lists about 150,000 distinct CDR3 sequences. The sequenced material came from blood T cells: a sorted CD56 or NKG2C T cell subset, CD4+ or CD8+ T cells, or bulk PBMC T cells (not recorded which). The origin of the receptors is a man aged 18-30 years in good health.

The chain couples TRBV11-2 to TRBJ1-5; TCRdb selects TRBD1, and the lack of DNA leaves this call unchecked. The CDR3 has 17 residues. Germline CDR1 and CDR2: SGHAT and FQNNGV. The CDR3 spells CASSLREGAWSNQPQHF.

This rearrangement joins TRBV4-2 to TRBJ2-1; lacking DNA, the TRBD2 call made by TCRdb goes unchecked. CDR3 length: 16 amino acids. Germline V gives CDR1 LGHNA, CDR2 YNFKEQ. CDR3 sequence: CASSPRLAGTYNEQFF.

V usage is TRBV4-2 and J usage is TRBJ2-1. Germline-derived CDR1 and CDR2 are LGHNA and YNFKEQ. The CDR3 is made up of 11 amino acids. This chain's CDR3 is CATTAYNEQFF.

This chain connects TRBV20-1 to TRBJ1-4. Germline CDR1 is DFQATT and CDR2 is SNEGSKA (reference sequence). The CDR3 consists of 15 residues. The CDR3 here is CSARTTAATNEKLFF.

V gene TRBV2 combines with J gene TRBJ2-1. The CDR3 covers 15 residues. Germline CDR1 SNHLY, CDR2 FYNNEI. The CDR3 here is CASSTGQGSYNEQFF. The full variable domain, its missing parts supplied by reference TRBV2 and TRBJ2-1, is EPEVTQTPSHQVTQMGQEVILRCVPISNHLYFYWYRQILGQKVEFLVSFYNNEISEKSEIFDDQFSVERPDGSNFTLKIRSTKLEDSAMYFCASSTGQGSYNEQFFGPGTRLTVL.

V is TRBV20-1 and J is TRBJ2-7; TCRdb gives TRBD2 as the D gene, but with no DNA this cannot be confirmed. The CDR3 length is 14 residues. Germline-derived CDR1 and CDR2 are DFQATT and SNEGSKA (reference sequence). The CDR3: CSARALAGGIWQYF.

The V and J genes are TRBV30 and TRBJ2-3; TCRdb calls TRBD2, which cannot be checked without DNA. Germline CDR1 GTSNPN, CDR2 SVGIG (reference sequence). The CDR3 sequence is 14 residues long. CDR3 in amino acids: CAWKSGIGADTQYF.

V is TRBV2 and J is TRBJ1-5. The CDR3 sequence is 14 residues long. Germline CDR1 and CDR2: SNHLY and FYNNEI. CDR3 residues: CASADPGSNQPQHF.

This rearrangement joins TRBV29-1 to TRBJ2-5. The CDR3 contains 12 residues. Germline V gives CDR1 SQVTM, CDR2 ANQGSEA. The CDR3 here is CSVEAQVETQYF.

The chain recombines TRBV5-1 with TRBJ1-5; the TCRdb call, TRBD1, lacks DNA for checking. Germline CDR1 is SGHRS and CDR2 is YFSETQ. The CDR3 contains 15 residues. The CDR3 sequence is CASSLGQGGVQPQHF.

The chain links TRBV3-1 to TRBJ2-1; with no DNA, the TCRdb D assignment of TRBD1 cannot be verified. From germline, CDR1 is LGHDT and CDR2 YNNKEL (reference sequence). The CDR3 runs to 15 residues. CDR3 loop: CASSLGGGPYNEQFF.

The CDR3 reads CASSEEGTGTDNSPLHF. The J gene is TRBJ1-6, the V gene TRBV9; there is no DNA to check the TCRdb D call of TRBD1. This CDR3 contains 17 residues. The germline gives CDR1 SGDLS, CDR2 YYNGEE.

The rearrangement uses TRBV10-3 and TRBJ1-2. CDR3 length equals 14 residues. The germline V gene encodes CDR1 ENHRY and CDR2 SYGVKD. The chain's CDR3 is CAISEATANYGYTF.

The rearrangement joins TRBV20-1 to TRBJ2-2; the TCRdb D gene call, TRBD2, has no DNA to confirm it. There are 14 residues in the CDR3. Germline CDR1 DFQATT, CDR2 SNEGSKA (reference sequence). CDR3 protein: CSAGGPPGTGELFF.

V is TRBV5-6 and J is TRBJ2-2; the D gene TCRdb calls, TRBD1, cannot be checked with no DNA. The CDR3 totals 12 residues. Per the germline V gene, CDR1 is SGHDT and CDR2 is YYEEEE. The CDR3 here is CASSTGVGELFF.

This CDR3 is CASLAVSGPSTDTQYF. The chain recombines TRBV7-2 with TRBJ2-3; TCRdb's assignment of TRBD2 cannot be checked, as there is no DNA. Germline V gene sequence: CDR1 SGHTA, CDR2 FQGNSA. This CDR3 has 16 amino acids.

The V and J genes are TRBV7-3 and TRBJ2-1; TCRdb indicates TRBD2, and absent DNA this call remains unverified. This CDR3 contains 14 residues. CDR1 is SGHTA, CDR2 FQGTGA, per germline. CDR3 protein: CASSTPGLDNEQFF.

The rearrangement links TRBV19 to TRBJ1-4; the TRBD1 assignment by TCRdb is unverifiable without DNA. In germline, CDR1 is LNHDA, CDR2 SQIVND (reference sequence). There are 18 residues in the CDR3. The CDR3 protein is CASSILGQGAIGDEKLFF. Complete variable domain (other parts from reference TRBV19 and TRBJ1-4): DGGITQSPKYLFRKEGQNVTLSCEQNLNHDAMYWYRQDPGQGLRLIYYSQIVNDFQKGDIAEGYSVSREKKESFPLTVTSAQKNPTAFYLCASSILGQGAIGDEKLFFGSGTQLSVL.

The chain carries TRBV4-3 and TRBJ2-1. CDR1 is LGHNA and CDR2 is YSLEER in the germline V gene. The CDR3 contains 14 residues. The CDR3 region is CASSQERSSNEQFF.

The chain recombines TRBV3-1 with TRBJ2-1. This CDR3 has 14 amino acids. The germline CDR1 and CDR2 sequences are LGHDT and YNNKEL (reference sequence). CDR3 sequence reads: CASSQASSDNEQFF.

The J gene is TRBJ1-1, the V gene TRBV6-1; TCRdb picks TRBD1, but there is no DNA to check that call. The V gene's germline CDR1 is MNHNS and CDR2 SASEGT. This CDR3 spans 13 amino acids. The CDR3 sequence: CASQPGPNTEAFF.

The chain has TRBV5-1 and TRBJ2-1. The length of the CDR3 is 15 residues. Per the germline V gene, CDR1 is SGHRS and CDR2 is YFSETQ. The CDR3 sequence: CASSFAVRTYNEQFF.

This chain uses TRBV6-5 with TRBJ1-5; lacking DNA, the TRBD1 call made by TCRdb goes unchecked. The CDR3 runs to 12 residues. The germline V gene has CDR1 MNHEY and CDR2 SVGAGI. Here the CDR3 reads CASRQVGQPQHF.

The CDR3: CASRPHGQDSTDTQYF. The chain links TRBV27 to TRBJ2-3; as DNA is missing, the TRBD1 call by TCRdb cannot be tested. CDR3 length: 16 residues. Germline V gives CDR1 MNHEY, CDR2 SMNVEV (reference sequence).

J is TRBJ2-5 and V is TRBV6-6; no DNA is available, so the TRBD2 call from TCRdb remains unchecked. The germline V gene has CDR1 MNHNY and CDR2 SVGAGI (reference sequence). The CDR3 has 13 residues. CDR3: CASSYERQGTQYF.

This chain links TRBV29-1 with TRBJ2-4; TCRdb names TRBD1, which stays unverified in the absence of DNA. CDR1 and CDR2 from the germline V gene are SQVTM and ANQGSEA. The CDR3 contains 15 residues. The CDR3 reads CSVELPGTGKNIQYF.

V usage is TRBV7-8 and J usage is TRBJ2-1; without DNA, the TCRdb call of TRBD2 cannot be checked. The CDR3 has 13 amino acids. Germline-derived CDR1 and CDR2 are SGHVS and FQNEAQ. CDR3: CASKLLAAGEQFF.

This rearrangement joins TRBV30 to TRBJ1-4; TCRdb designates TRBD1, a call that cannot be tested without DNA. CDR3 length equals 14 residues. Germline CDR1 is GTSNPN and CDR2 is SVGIG (reference sequence). This CDR3 reads CAWTPGTGDEKLFF.

This chain's CDR3 is CASSQEGLAGGYEQYF. This sequence joins TRBV4-2 and TRBJ2-7; TCRdb returns TRBD2, unconfirmable since there is no DNA. The CDR3 loop spans 16 amino acids. Germline V gene data show CDR1 as LGHNA and CDR2 as YNFKEQ.

CDR3 residues: CSVSGTGVGEQFF. This chain connects TRBV29-1 to TRBJ2-1; TCRdb reports TRBD1, a call that lacks DNA to check it against. This CDR3 region has 13 residues. The germline V gene encodes CDR1 SQVTM and CDR2 ANQGSEA.

V and J are TRBV19 and TRBJ2-1; without DNA, the TCRdb call of TRBD1 cannot be checked. This CDR3 comprises 13 residues. The germline V gene has CDR1 LNHDA and CDR2 SQIVND (reference sequence). The CDR3 loop is CASSPMGENEQFF.

The chain carries TRBV24-1 and TRBJ2-1; TCRdb calls TRBD2, which cannot be checked without DNA. The CDR3 length is 16 residues. Germline lookup yields CDR1 KGHDR and CDR2 SFDVKD. CDR3 protein: CATSDLSSSVLEGQFF.